This T cell receptor (beta chain) derives from a study of CD8 T cells in ankylosing spondylitis. Quantitative molecular-barcoded 5'-RACE generated the TCR beta libraries. From the 5' RACE reads, TCRdb called clonotypes with MiXCR, one entry per CDR3 protein. The table includes 700,000 or so distinct CDR3 sequences, 15% to 20% detected once. Study conclusions and caveats: Several of the motif variants were reported before in synovial fluid and blood from reactive arthritis. Made up of about eight highly homologous variants, a TCR beta motif appeared characteristic of ankylosing spondylitis blood. Matched ankylosing spondylitis synovial fluid reportedly contained a significantly enriched population of disease-linked clones. Disease-linked clones bore a CD8+ phenotype and were relatively rare in peripheral blood.

This clonotype occurred a few times. Its target is unknown. The CDR3 runs to 14 residues. Trimming removed 3 bases at V and 0 bases at J, with 9 bases between. In germline, CDR1 is DFQATT, CDR2 SNEGSKA (reference sequence). The specimen was blood, either unsorted or a sorted T cell fraction (not recorded which). The clonotype originates from a male donor with ankylosing spondylitis. V is TRBV20-1 and J is TRBJ1-3; D gene ambiguous. The CDR3 region has the DNA TGCAGTGCTAGGGGTGACTTCTCTGGAAACACCATATATTTT. Protein sequence: CSARGDFSGNTIYF.